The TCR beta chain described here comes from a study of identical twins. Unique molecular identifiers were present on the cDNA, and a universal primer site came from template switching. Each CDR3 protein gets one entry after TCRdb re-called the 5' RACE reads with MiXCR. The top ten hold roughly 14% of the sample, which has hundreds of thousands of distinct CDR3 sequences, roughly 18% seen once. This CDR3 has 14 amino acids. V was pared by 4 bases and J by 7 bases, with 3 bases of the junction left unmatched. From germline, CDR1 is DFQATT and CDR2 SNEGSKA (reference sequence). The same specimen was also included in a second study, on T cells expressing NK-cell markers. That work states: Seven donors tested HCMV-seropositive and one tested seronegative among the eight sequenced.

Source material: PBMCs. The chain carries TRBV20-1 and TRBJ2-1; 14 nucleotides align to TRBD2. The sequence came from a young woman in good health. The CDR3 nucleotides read TGCAGTGCTATGGGACTAGCGGGGGCGAATGAGCAGTTCTTC. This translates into CSAMGLAGANEQFF.